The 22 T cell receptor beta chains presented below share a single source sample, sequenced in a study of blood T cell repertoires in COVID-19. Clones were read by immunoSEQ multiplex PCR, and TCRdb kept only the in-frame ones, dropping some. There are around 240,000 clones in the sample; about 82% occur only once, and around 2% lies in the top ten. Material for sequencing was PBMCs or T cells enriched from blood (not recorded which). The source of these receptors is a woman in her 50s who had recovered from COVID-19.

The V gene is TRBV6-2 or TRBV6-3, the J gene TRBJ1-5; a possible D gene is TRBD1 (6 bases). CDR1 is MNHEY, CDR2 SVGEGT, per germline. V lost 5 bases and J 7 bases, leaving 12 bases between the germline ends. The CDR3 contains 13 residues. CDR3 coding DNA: TGTGCCAGCAGTAACAGGGTAAGGCAGCCCCAGCATTTT. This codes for CASSNRVRQPQHF.

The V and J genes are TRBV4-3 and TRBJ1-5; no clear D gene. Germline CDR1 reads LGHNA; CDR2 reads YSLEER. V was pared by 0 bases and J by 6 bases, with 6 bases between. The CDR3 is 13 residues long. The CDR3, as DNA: TGCGCCAGCAGCCAAGACCGGTTTCAGCCCCAGCATTTT. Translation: CASSQDRFQPQHF.

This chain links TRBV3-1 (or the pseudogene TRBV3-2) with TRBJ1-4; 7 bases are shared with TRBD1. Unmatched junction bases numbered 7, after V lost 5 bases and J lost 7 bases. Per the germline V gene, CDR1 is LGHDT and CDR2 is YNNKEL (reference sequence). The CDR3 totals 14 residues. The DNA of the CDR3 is TGTGCCAGCAGCGACACAGGGGCGGGTGAAAAACTGTTTTTT. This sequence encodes CASSDTGAGEKLFF.

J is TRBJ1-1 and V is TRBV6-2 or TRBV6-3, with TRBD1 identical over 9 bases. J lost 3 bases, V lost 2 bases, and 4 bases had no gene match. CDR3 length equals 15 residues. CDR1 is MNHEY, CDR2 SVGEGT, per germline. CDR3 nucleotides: TGTGCCAGCAGTTACGGGACAGGGTGGCACACTGAAGCTTTCTTT. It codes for CASSYGTGWHTEAFF.

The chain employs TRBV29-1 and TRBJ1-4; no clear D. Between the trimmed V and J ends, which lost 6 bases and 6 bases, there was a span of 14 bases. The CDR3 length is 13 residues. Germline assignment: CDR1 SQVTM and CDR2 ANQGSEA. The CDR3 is CSVREGGYEKLFF. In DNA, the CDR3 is TGCAGCGTGCGGGAGGGAGGGTATGAAAAACTGTTTTTT.

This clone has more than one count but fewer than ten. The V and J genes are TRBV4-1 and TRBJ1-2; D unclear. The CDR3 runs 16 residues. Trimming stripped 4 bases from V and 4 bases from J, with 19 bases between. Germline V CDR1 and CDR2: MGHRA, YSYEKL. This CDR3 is CASSRTLLGASYGYTF. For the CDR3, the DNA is TGCGCCAGCAGCCGAACCCTGCTGGGTGCTAGCTATGGCTACACCTTC.

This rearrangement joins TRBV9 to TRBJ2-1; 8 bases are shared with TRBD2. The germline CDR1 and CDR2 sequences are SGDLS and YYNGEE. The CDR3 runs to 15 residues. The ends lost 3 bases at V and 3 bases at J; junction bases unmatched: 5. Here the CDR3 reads CASSAGGHDYNEQFF. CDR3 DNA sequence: TGTGCCAGCAGCGCGGGGGGGCATGACTACAATGAGCAGTTCTTC.

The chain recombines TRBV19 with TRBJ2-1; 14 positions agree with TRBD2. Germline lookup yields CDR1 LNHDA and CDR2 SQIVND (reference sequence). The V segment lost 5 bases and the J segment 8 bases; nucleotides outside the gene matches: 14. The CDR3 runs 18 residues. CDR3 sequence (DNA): TGTGCCAGTAGTGATGGACTAGCGGGAGGCCGGATGCGGGATGAGCAGTTCTTC. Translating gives CASSDGLAGGRMRDEQFF.

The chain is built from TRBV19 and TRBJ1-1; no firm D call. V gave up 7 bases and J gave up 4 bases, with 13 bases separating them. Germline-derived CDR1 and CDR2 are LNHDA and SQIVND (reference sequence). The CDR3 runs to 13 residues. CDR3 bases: TGTGCCAGTAACCGGGGTTCGGCCACTGAAGCTTTCTTT. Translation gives CASNRGSATEAFF.

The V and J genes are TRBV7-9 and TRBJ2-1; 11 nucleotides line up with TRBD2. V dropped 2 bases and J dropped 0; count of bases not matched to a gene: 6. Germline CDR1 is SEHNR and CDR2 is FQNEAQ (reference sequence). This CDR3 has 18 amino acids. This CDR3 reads CASSLSSSGRSSYNEQFF. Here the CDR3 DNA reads TGTGCCAGCAGCTTATCCTCTAGCGGGAGGAGCTCCTACAATGAGCAGTTCTTC. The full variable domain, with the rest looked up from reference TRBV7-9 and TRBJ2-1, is DTGVSQNPRHKITKRGQNVTFRCDPISEHNRLYWYRQTLGQGPEFLTYFQNEAQLEKSRLLSDRFSAERPKGSFSTLEIQRTEQGDSAMYLCASSLSSSGRSSYNEQFFGPGTRLTVL.

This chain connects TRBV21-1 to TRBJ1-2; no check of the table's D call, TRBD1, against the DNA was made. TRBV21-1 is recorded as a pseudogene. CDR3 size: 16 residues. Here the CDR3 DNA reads TGTGCCAGCAGCAAAGCAGACAGGGGGCGAAACTATGGCTACACCTTC. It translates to CASSKADRGRNYGYTF.

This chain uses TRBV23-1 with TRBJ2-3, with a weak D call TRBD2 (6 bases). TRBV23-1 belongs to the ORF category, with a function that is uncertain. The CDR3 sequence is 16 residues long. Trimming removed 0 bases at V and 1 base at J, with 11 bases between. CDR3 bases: TGCGCCAGCAGTCAATCGCAGGAGGGACGCACAGATACGCAGTATTTT. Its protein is CASSQSQEGRTDTQYF.

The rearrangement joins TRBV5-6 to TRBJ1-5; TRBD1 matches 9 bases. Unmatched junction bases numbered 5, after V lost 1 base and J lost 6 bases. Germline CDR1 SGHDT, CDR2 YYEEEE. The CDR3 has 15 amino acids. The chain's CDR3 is CASSLYRGLVQPQHF. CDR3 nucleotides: TGTGCCAGCAGCTTGTACAGGGGGCTTGTTCAGCCCCAGCATTTT.

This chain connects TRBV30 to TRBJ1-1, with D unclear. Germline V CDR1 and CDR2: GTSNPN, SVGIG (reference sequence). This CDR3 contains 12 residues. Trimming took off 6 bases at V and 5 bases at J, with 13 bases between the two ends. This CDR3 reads CACLPRRTEAFF. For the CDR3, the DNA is TGTGCCTGTCTCCCCCGGAGAACTGAAGCTTTCTTT. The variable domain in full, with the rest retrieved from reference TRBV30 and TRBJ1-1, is SQTIHQWPATLVQPVGSPLSLECTVEGTSNPNLYWYRQAAGRGLQLLFYSVGIGQISSEVPQNLSASRPQDRQFILSSKKLLLSDSGFYLCACLPRRTEAFFGQGTRLTVV.

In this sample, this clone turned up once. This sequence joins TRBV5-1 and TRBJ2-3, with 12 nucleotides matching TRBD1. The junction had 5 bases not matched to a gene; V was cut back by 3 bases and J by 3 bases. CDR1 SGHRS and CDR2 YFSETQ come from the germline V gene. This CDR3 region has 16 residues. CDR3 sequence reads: CASSSGDRGRTDTQYF. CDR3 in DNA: TGCGCCAGCAGCTCGGGGGACAGGGGGCGAACAGATACGCAGTATTTT. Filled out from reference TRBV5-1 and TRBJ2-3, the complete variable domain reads KAGVTQTPRYLIKTRGQQVTLSCSPISGHRSVSWYQQTPGQGLQFLFEYFSETQRNKGNFPGRFSGRQFSNSRSEMNVSTLELGDSALYLCASSSGDRGRTDTQYFGPGTRLTVL.

DNA of the CDR3: TGTGCCAGCAGTTTACCTGCTGGGCAGGGTAGCTATGGCTACACCTTC. Translating gives CASSLPAGQGSYGYTF. This chain links TRBV28 with TRBJ1-2, with D perhaps TRBD1 (5 bases). The germline V gene has CDR1 MDHEN and CDR2 SYDVKM. The CDR3 totals 16 residues. Trimming took 2 bases from V and 4 from J, leaving 17 bases between them.

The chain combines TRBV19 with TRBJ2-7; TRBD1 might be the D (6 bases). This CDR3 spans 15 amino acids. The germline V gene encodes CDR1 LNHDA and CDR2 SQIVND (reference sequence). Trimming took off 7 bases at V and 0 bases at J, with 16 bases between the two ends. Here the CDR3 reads CASTPSTGPSYEQYF. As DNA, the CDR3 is TGTGCCAGTACCCCAAGTACAGGGCCCTCCTACGAGCAGTACTTC.

CDR3: CASSRGGTTSDTQYF. CDR3 DNA: TGTGCCAGCAGTCGCGGGGGGACCACGTCAGATACGCAGTATTTT. This chain connects TRBV13 to TRBJ2-3; TRBD2 aligns across 8 bases. The CDR3 has 15 amino acids. Trimming at V came to 6 bases and at J to 4 bases, leaving 9 bases not matched to a gene. Germline CDR1 PRHDT, CDR2 FYEKMQ (reference sequence). The variable domain in full, completed from reference TRBV13 and TRBJ2-3, reads AAGVIQSPRHLIKEKRETATLKCYPIPRHDTVYWYQQGPGQDPQFLISFYEKMQSDKGSIPDRFSAQQFSDYHSELNMSSLELGDSALYFCASSRGGTTSDTQYFGPGTRLTVL.

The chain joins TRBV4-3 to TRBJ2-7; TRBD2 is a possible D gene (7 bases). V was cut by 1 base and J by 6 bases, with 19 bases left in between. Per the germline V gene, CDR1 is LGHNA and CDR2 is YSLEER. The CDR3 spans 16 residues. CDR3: CASSQGGLGGAGEQYF. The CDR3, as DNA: TGCGCCAGCAGCCAAGGGGGTCTGGGGGGGGCTGGCGAGCAGTACTTC.

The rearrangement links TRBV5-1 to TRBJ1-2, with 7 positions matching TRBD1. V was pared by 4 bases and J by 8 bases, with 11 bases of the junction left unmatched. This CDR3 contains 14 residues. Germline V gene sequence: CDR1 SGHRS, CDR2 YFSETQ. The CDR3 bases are TGCGCCAGCAGCCCCGGGACAGAGAGAACGGGCTACACCTTC. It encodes CASSPGTERTGYTF.

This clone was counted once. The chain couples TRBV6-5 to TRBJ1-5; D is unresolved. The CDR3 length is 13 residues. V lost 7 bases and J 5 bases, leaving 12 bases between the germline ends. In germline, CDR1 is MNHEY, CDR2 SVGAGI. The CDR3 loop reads CASKRTTDQPQHF. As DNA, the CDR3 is TGTGCCAGCAAAAGAACCACGGATCAGCCCCAGCATTTT.

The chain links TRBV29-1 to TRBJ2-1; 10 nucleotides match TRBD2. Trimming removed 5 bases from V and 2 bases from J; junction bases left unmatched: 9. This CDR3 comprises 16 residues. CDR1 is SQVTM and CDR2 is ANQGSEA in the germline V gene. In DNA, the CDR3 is TGCAGCGTTTCGGTAATAGCGGGAGGAACCTACAATGAGCAGTTCTTC. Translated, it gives CSVSVIAGGTYNEQFF.